This record covers a single T cell receptor beta chain. A Seattle source enrolled patients during active infection and followed them longitudinally. The data are from a study of blood T cell repertoires in COVID-19. About the study: Collection of acute and convalescent COVID-19 samples took place in the United States, Italy and Spain. T cells, B-cell-depleted T cells, or PBMCs provided the cDNA or gDNA that served as material.

The authors' processing: Amplification from reference gene primers served as the basis for estimated nucleated cell counts. Sequenced by immunoSEQ multiplex PCR; TCRdb stores in-frame clones only, minus some. The V and J calls and clone size were taken over from that table, and D and trimming were inferred from the DNA. The table records more than 300,000 clones, just under 90% of them present only once. This CDR3 spans 15 amino acids. With V trimmed by 0 bases and J by 6 bases, 3 bases remained unmatched. The germline V gene encodes CDR1 MNHEY and CDR2 SVGEGT. This TCR derives from a woman between 25 and 40 years old with COVID-19, enrolled during active disease. V and J are TRBV6-2 or TRBV6-3 and TRBJ2-3, with TRBD2 identical over 10 bases. Sequenced input: peripheral blood. In DNA form, the CDR3 reads TGTGCCAGCAGTTACTCGGGACTAGCGTCGGATACGCAGTATTTT. Protein product: CASSYSGLASDTQYF.